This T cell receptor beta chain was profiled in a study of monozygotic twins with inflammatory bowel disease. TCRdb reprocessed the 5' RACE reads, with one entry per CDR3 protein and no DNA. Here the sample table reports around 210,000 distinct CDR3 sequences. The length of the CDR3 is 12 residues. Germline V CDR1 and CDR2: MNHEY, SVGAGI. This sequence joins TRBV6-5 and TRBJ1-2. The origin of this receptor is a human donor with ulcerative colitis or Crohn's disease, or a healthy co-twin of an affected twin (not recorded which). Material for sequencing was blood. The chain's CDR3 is CASSPSRGGYTF.